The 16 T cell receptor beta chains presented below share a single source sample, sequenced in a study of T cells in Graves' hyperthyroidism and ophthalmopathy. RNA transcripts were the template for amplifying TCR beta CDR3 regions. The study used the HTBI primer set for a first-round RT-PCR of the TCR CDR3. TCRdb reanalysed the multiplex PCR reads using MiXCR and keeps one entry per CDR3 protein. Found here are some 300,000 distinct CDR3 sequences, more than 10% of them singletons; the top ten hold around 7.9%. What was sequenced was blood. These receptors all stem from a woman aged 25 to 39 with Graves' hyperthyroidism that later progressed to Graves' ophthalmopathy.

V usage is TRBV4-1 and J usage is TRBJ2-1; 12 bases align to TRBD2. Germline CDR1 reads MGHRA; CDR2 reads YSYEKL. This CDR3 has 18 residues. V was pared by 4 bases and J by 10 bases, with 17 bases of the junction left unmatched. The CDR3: CASSPILGETSGSGEQFF. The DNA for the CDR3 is TGCGCCAGCAGCCCAATCCTAGGCGAGACTAGCGGGAGCGGGGAGCAGTTCTTC.

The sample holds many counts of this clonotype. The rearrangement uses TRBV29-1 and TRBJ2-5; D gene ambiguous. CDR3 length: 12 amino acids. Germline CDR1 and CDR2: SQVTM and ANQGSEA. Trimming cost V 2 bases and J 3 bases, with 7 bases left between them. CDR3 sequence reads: CSVELRKETQYF. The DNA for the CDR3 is TGCAGCGTTGAATTAAGGAAAGAGACCCAGTACTTC. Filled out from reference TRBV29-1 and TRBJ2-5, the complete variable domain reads SAVISQKPSRDICQRGTSLTIQCQVDSQVTMMFWYRQQPGQSLTLIATANQGSEATYESGFVIDKFPISRPNLTFSTLTVSNMSPEDSSIYLCSVELRKETQYFGPGTRLLVL.

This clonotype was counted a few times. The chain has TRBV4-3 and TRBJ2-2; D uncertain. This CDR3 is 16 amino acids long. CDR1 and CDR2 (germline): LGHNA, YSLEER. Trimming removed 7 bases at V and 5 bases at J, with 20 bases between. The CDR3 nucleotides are TGCGCCAGCATATGGCGGACCGAGCCCACTACCGGGGAGCTGTTTTTT. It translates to CASIWRTEPTTGELFF.

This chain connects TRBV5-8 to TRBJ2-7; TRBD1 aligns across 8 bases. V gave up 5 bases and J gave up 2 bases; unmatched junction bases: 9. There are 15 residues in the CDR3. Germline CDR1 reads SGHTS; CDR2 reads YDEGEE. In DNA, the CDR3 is TGTGCCAGCAGGACCCACACGACAGGGGCCTACGAGCAGTACTTC. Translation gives CASRTHTTGAYEQYF. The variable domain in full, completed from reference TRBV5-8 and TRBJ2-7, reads EAGVTQSPTHLIKTRGQQATLRCSPISGHTSVYWYQQALGLGLQFLLWYDEGEERNRGNFPPRFSGRQFPNYSSELNVNALELEDSALYLCASRTHTTGAYEQYFGPGTRLTVT.

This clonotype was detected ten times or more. The CDR3, as DNA: TGTGCCAGCAGTCTTGGCGGGGGGCCCTACGAGCAGTACTTC. It specifies CASSLGGGPYEQYF. V gene TRBV27 combines with J gene TRBJ2-7; 8 bases agree with TRBD2. Unmatched junction bases numbered 5, after V lost 5 bases and J lost 2 bases. Germline-derived CDR1 and CDR2 are MNHEY and SMNVEV (reference sequence). The CDR3 spans 14 residues.

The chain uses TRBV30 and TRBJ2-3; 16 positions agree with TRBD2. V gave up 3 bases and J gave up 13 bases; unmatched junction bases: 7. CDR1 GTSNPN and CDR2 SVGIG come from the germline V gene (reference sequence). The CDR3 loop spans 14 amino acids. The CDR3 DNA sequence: TGTGCCTGGAGCGAGGGACTAGCGGGAGGGCCTGAGTATTTT. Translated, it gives CAWSEGLAGGPEYF.

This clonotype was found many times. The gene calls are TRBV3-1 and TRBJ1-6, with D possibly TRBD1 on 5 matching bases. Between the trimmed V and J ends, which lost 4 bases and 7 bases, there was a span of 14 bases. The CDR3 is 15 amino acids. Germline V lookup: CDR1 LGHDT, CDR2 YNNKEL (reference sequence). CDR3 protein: CASSLQRGGNSPLHF. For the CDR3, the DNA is TGTGCCAGCAGCCTTCAGAGGGGCGGGAATTCACCCCTCCACTTT.

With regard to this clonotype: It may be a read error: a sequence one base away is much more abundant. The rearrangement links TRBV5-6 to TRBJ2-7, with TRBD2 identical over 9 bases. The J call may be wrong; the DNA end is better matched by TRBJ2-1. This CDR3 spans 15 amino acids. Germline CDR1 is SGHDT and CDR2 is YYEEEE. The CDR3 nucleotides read TGTGCCAGCAGCCCGACCTCGGGACTAGCATACGAGCAGTTCTTC. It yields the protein CASSPTSGLAYEQFF.

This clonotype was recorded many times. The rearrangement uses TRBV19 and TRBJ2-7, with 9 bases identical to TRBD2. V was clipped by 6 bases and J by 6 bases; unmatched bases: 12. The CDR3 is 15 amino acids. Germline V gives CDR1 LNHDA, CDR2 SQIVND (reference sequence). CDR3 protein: CASSRGGGGGLEQYF. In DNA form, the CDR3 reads TGTGCCAGTAGCCGCGGCGGGGGGGGAGGCCTCGAGCAGTACTTC.

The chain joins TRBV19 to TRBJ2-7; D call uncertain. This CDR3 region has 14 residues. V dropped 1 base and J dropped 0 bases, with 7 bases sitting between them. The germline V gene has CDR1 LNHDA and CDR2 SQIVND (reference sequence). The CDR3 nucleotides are TGTGCCAGTAGTATAGGAGAGAGCTCCTACGAGCAGTACTTC. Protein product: CASSIGESSYEQYF. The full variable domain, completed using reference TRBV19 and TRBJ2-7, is DGGITQSPKYLFRKEGQNVTLSCEQNLNHDAMYWYRQDPGQGLRLIYYSQIVNDFQKGDIAEGYSVSREKKESFPLTVTSAQKNPTAFYLCASSIGESSYEQYFGPGTRLTVT.

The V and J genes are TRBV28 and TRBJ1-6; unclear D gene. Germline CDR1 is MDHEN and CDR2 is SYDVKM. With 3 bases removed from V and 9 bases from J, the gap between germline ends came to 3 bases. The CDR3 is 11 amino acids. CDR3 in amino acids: CASSLRSPLHF. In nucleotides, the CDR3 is TGTGCCAGCAGTTTGCGTTCACCCCTCCACTTT.

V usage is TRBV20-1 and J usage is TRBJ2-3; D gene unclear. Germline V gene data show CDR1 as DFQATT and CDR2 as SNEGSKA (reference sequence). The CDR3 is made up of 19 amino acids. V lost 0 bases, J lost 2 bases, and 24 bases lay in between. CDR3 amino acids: CSARDLVTRTAYPTDTQYF. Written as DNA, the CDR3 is TGCAGTGCTAGAGATCTGGTAACTCGGACCGCCTATCCCACAGATACGCAGTATTTT.

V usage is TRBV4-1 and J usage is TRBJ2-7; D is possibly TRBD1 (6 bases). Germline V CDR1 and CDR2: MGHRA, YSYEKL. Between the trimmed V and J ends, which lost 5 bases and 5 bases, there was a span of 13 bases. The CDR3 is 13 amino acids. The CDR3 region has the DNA TGCGCCAGCAGCGTTCTACAGGGCCACGAGCAGTACTTC. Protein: CASSVLQGHEQYF.

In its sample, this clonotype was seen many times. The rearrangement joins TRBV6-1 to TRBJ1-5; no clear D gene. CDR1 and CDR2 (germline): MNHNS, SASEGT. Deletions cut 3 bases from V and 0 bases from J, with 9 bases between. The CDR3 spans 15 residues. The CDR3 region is CASSDRRLSNQPQHF. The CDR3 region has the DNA TGTGCCAGCAGTGACAGGAGGCTTAGCAATCAGCCCCAGCATTTT.

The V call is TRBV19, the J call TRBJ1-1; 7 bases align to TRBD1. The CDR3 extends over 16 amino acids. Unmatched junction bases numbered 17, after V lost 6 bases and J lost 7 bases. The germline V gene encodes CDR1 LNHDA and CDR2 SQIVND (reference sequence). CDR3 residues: CASSRDSGRRGGEAFF. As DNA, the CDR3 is TGTGCCAGTAGCCGGGACAGCGGTCGGAGGGGTGGTGAAGCTTTCTTT.

As DNA, the CDR3 is TGTGCCAGCTCGGCCGCGAAGGGGACAGGGAAACACTATGGCTACACCTTC. This codes for CASSAAKGTGKHYGYTF. The chain links TRBV18 to TRBJ1-2; 9 bases agree with TRBD1. CDR1 is KGHSH and CDR2 is LQKENI in the germline V gene. With V trimmed by 6 bases and J by 3 bases, 14 bases remained unmatched. The CDR3 sequence is 17 residues long.